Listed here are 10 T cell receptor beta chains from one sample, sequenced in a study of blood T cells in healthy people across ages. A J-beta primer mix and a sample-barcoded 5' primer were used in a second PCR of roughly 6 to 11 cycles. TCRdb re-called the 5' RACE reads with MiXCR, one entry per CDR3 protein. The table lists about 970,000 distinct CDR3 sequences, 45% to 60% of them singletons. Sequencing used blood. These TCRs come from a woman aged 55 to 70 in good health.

DNA for the CDR3: TGTGCCAGTAGTAGAAAAAGGGGTCACGAGCAGTACTTC. Amino acids: CASSRKRGHEQYF. V and J are TRBV19 and TRBJ2-5; the D gene is possibly TRBD1 (5 bases). The J call may be in error: the DNA end matches TRBJ2-7 better. Germline lookup yields CDR1 LNHDA and CDR2 SQIVND (reference sequence). CDR3 length: 13 residues.

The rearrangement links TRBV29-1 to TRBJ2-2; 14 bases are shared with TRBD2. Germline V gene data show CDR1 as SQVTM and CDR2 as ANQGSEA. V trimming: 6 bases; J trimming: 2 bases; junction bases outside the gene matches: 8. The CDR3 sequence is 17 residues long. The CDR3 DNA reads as TGCAGCGTGACGGGACTAGCGGGAGAAATTAACACCGGGGAGCTGTTTTTT. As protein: CSVTGLAGEINTGELFF.

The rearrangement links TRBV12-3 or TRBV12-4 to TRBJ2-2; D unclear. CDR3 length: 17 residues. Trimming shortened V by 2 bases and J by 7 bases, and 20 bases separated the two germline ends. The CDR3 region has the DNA TGTGCCAGCAGTTTACTTCGGGCAGGTCGGTTTGGCGGGGAGCTGTTTTTT. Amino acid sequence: CASSLLRAGRFGGELFF.

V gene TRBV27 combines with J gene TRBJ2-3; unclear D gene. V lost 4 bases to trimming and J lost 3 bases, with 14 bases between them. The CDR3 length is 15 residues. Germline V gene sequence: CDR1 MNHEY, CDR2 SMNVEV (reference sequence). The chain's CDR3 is CASSYFPPETDTQYF. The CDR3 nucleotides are TGTGCCAGCAGTTATTTTCCCCCGGAGACAGATACGCAGTATTTT.

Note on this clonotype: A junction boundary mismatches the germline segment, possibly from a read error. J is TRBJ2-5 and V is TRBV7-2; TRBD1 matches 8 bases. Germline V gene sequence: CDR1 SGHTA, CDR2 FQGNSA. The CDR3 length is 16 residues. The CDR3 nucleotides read TGTGCCGGCAGCTTCGGAGGGACAGGCTCGTTTCTGGAGCAGTACTTC. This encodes CAGSFGGTGSFLEQYF. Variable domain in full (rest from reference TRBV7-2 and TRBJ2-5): GAGVSQSPSNKVTEKGKDVELRCDPISGHTALYWYRQSLGQGLEFLIYFQGNSAPDKSGLPSDRFSAERTGGSVSTLTIQRTQQEDSAVYLCAGSFGGTGSFLEQYFGPGTRLLVL.

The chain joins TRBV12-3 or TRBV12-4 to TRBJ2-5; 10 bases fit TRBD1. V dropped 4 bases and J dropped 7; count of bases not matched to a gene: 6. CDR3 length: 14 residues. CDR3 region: CASSSSRTGGTQYF. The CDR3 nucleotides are TGTGCCAGCAGTTCCTCCAGGACAGGGGGGACCCAGTACTTC.

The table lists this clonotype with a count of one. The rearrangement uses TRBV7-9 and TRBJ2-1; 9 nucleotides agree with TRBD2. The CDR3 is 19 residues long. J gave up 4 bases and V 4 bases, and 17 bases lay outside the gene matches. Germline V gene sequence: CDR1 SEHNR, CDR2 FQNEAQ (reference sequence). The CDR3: CASSSYMGSSGRTYNEQFF. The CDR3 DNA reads TGTGCCAGCAGCTCTTATATGGGTTCAAGCGGGAGGACTTACAATGAGCAGTTCTTC.

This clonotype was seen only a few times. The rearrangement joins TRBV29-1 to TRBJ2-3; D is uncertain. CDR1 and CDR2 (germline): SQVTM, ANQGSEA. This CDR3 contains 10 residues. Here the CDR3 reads CAQGTDTQYF. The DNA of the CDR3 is TGCGCTCAGGGCACAGATACGCAGTATTTT.

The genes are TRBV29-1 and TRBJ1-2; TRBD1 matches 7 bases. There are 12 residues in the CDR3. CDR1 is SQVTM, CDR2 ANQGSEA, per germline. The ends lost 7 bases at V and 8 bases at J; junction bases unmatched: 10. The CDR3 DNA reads TGCAGCGCCAGGGGGTACAGGGAGGGCTACACCTTC. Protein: CSARGYREGYTF.

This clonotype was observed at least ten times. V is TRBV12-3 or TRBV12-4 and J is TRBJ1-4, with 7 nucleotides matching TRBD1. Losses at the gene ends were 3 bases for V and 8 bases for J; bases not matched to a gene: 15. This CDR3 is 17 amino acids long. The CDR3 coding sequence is TGTGCCAGCAGTTTGGACAGGAACACCGAATGGGGGGAAAAACTGTTTTTT. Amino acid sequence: CASSLDRNTEWGEKLFF.